This TCR beta chain was captured in a study of cytomegalovirus exposure and HLA in healthy donors. PCR involved 60 Vbeta and 13 Jbeta primers. The method was immunoSEQ multiplex PCR; TCRdb's version includes in-frame clones alone and lacks a portion of them. Its table lists approximately 110,000 clones. With V trimmed by 8 bases and J by 6 bases, 5 bases remained unmatched. Germline-derived CDR1 and CDR2 are MDHEN and SYDVKM. There are 12 residues in the CDR3. The sample comprised PBMCs. This chain uses TRBV28 with TRBJ2-7; 9 bases agree with TRBD1. This TCR came from a young man in good health and CMV-seronegative. Written as DNA, the CDR3 is TGTGCCAGCCTTACAGGGGGCAGCGAGCAGTACTTC. This sequence encodes CASLTGGSEQYF.